The 12 T cell receptor beta chains presented below share a single source sample, sequenced in a study of response to subunit inactivated influenza vaccine. TCRdb re-called the RT-PCR reads with MiXCR, one entry per CDR3 protein. Seen here are about 530,000 distinct CDR3 sequences, 12% observed once, and the top ten hold roughly a tenth. The input for sequencing was PBMCs from blood, taken on the day of vaccination. The origin of the receptors is a man between 45 and 60 years old who received an inactivated influenza vaccine.

This clonotype has a handful of counts. The chain uses TRBV28 and TRBJ2-5, with 7 bases lining up with TRBD2. Germline CDR1 MDHEN, CDR2 SYDVKM. V gave up 6 bases and J gave up 5 bases; unmatched junction bases: 3. CDR3 length: 12 residues. In DNA form, the CDR3 reads TGTGCCAGCAGGAGCGGGAAGGAGACCCAGTACTTC. Amino acid sequence: CASRSGKETQYF.

This clonotype was detected only a few times. The chain links TRBV30 to TRBJ2-7, with a possible D match to TRBD2 (6 bases). This CDR3 has 17 amino acids. Trimming pared 0 bases from V and 3 bases from J, leaving 21 bases between. Per germline, CDR1 GTSNPN and CDR2 SVGIG (reference sequence). In nucleotides, the CDR3 is TGTGCCTGGAGTGTACGCTGGCCCGGGGAGGTCTACTACGAGCAGTACTTC. As protein: CAWSVRWPGEVYYEQYF.

The chain recombines TRBV18 with TRBJ1-5, with D unclear. The germline gives CDR1 KGHSH, CDR2 LQKENI. This CDR3 is built from 14 residues. V gave up 5 bases and J gave up 0 bases, with 8 bases separating them. As DNA, the CDR3 is TGTGCCAGCTCAAGCCAGAATAGCAATCAGCCCCAGCATTTT. Its translation: CASSSQNSNQPQHF.

This clonotype was recorded a few times. This chain connects TRBV5-5 to TRBJ1-2; no clear D gene. CDR1 and CDR2 from the germline V gene are SGHKS and YYEKEE (reference sequence). The CDR3 is 11 residues long. The V end lost 0 bases, the J end lost 8 bases, and 5 bases lay between the germline ends. CDR3 DNA sequence: TGTGCCAGCAGCTTGGAATACGGCTACACCTTC. Protein product: CASSLEYGYTF.

The chain has TRBV5-1 and TRBJ2-3; the D call may be TRBD1 or TRBD2 (5 bases each). CDR1 is SGHRS and CDR2 is YFSETQ in the germline V gene. This CDR3 has 15 residues. Trimming left V 5 bases short and J 6 bases short, with 19 bases between. The CDR3 region is CASRIISGKGDTQYF. The CDR3 DNA reads TGCGCCAGCAGGATAATAAGCGGAAAGGGGGATACGCAGTATTTT. The full variable domain, its missing parts supplied by reference TRBV5-1 and TRBJ2-3, is KAGVTQTPRYLIKTRGQQVTLSCSPISGHRSVSWYQQTPGQGLQFLFEYFSETQRNKGNFPGRFSGRQFSNSRSEMNVSTLELGDSALYLCASRIISGKGDTQYFGPGTRLTVL.

This chain connects TRBV29-1 to TRBJ2-1, with 13 bases that match TRBD2. Germline CDR1 reads SQVTM; CDR2 reads ANQGSEA. CDR3 length: 13 amino acids. V shed 7 bases and J 9 bases; nucleotides not matched to a gene: 6. CDR3 sequence reads: CSAGTSGNAEQFF. CDR3 coding DNA: TGCAGCGCCGGGACTAGCGGGAACGCTGAGCAGTTCTTC.

A note on this clonotype: This could be a read error, since a much larger clone is one nucleotide away. This chain uses TRBV28 with TRBJ2-5; D not certain. The CDR3 extends over 12 amino acids. Germline V gives CDR1 MDHEN, CDR2 SYDVKM. With 6 bases removed from V and 1 base from J, the gap between germline ends came to 6 bases. The CDR3 sequence: CASSSFQETQYF. The CDR3 DNA reads as TGTGCCAGCAGCTCCTTCCAAGAGACCCAGTACTTC.

The rearrangement uses TRBV7-3 and TRBJ2-5; TRBD2 agrees at 7 bases. CDR3 length equals 15 residues. The trim removed 1 base at V and 4 bases at J, leaving 6 bases unmatched. Germline CDR1 is SGHTA and CDR2 is FQGTGA. The DNA of the CDR3 is TGTGCCAGCAGCTTAAGTGTGGGAGGGCCAGAGACCCAGTACTTC. Translating gives CASSLSVGGPETQYF.

This clonotype was counted ten times or more. This CDR3 reads CASSLGQASNQPQHF. In DNA, the CDR3 is TGCGCCAGCAGCTTGGGACAGGCCAGCAATCAGCCCCAGCATTTT. The chain carries TRBV5-1 and TRBJ1-5; possible D gene TRBD1, 6 bases. The germline V gene encodes CDR1 SGHRS and CDR2 YFSETQ. This CDR3 has 15 amino acids. Trimming cost V 0 bases and J 1 base, with 8 bases left between them.

This clonotype was counted only a few times. CDR3 amino acids: CASSVAVTNTGELFF. The CDR3 nucleotides are TGTGCCAGCAGCGTAGCTGTAACGAACACCGGGGAGCTGTTTTTT. The chain combines TRBV9 with TRBJ2-2; D remains ambiguous. The CDR3 spans 15 residues. From germline, CDR1 is SGDLS and CDR2 YYNGEE. V was clipped by 0 bases and J by 0 bases, with 6 bases between them.

This clonotype was seen at least ten times. V usage is TRBV19 and J usage is TRBJ2-1; D is possibly TRBD1 (5 bases). The CDR3 runs to 13 residues. V gave up 1 base and J gave up 8 bases, with 9 bases separating them. CDR1 and CDR2 (germline): LNHDA, SQIVND (reference sequence). CDR3 sequence: CASSIGREYEQFF. The CDR3 DNA reads TGTGCCAGTAGTATAGGCAGGGAATATGAGCAGTTCTTC.

This clonotype was counted between two and nine times. V gene TRBV6-5 combines with J gene TRBJ1-2; the D is unclear. The CDR3 length is 14 residues. V was cut by 0 bases and J by 1 base, with 6 bases left in between. Germline values: CDR1 MNHEY, CDR2 SVGAGI. The CDR3 loop is CASSYSPLNYGYTF. The DNA of the CDR3 is TGTGCCAGCAGTTACTCACCTCTTAACTATGGCTACACCTTC.